The present entry profiles one TCR beta chain with its context. Antigen specificity is unknown. The sample is drawn from a study of T cell repertoires in ileal Crohn's disease. Study outcomes and limitations: Every patient over 26.8% clonality showed endoscopic recurrence.

The data were produced by immunoSEQ multiplex PCR, yet TCRdb's version contains in-frame clones alone and is incomplete. Here the sample spans fewer than 4,000 clones, roughly 88% being singletons. Included were adult ileal or ileocolonic Crohn's patients indicated for ileocolonic resection. Per germline, CDR1 MGHDK and CDR2 SYGVNS. CDR3 length: 13 amino acids. V was shortened by 4 bases and J by 1 base, with 7 bases between the two germline ends. This receptor was obtained from an adult with Crohn's disease. The chain couples TRBV25-1 to TRBJ2-5; D is undetermined. The sequenced sample consisted of ileal tissue. The CDR3 loop is CASSVQLQETQYF. The DNA of the CDR3 is TGTGCCAGCAGTGTGCAACTCCAAGAGACCCAGTACTTC.